This T cell receptor (beta chain) was identified during a study of early stage breast cancer tumors (TCRdb year 2017). At the level of the whole study: Of the approximately 15 invasive breast tumors, roughly eleven were found to be estrogen receptor-positive, progesterone receptor-positive and HER2-negative. Of the 12 ER+/PR+/HER2- tumors, eight were classified as invasive ductal carcinomas and four as invasive lobular carcinomas. On average, each sample had about 9.7-fold read coverage. Across all samples, around 2.9 million templates representing roughly 1 million unique clonotypes were detected.

Dicing about 19-55 mg of tumor tissue typically produced more than 3 ug of DNA. The study profiled bulk TCR beta-chain repertoires in matched peripheral blood, tumor and adjacent normal breast tissue taken from approximately 15 patients with early-stage breast cancer. Once resection was done, tumor tissue identified by eye was cut out and put into prechilled RNAlater. Using a TissueLyser II, about 19-55 mg of tumor tissue was diced and homogenized in RLTplus buffer with beta-mercaptoethanol and antifoaming agent. The Qiagen AllPrep DNA/RNA Mini kit was used to extract genomic DNA. Each sample was amplified in two independent genomic DNA replicates, using around 550 ng for blood and 1.5 ug for tumor or normal breast. Following the manufacturer's instructions, the ImmunoSeq Intro kit was used to carry out TCRB sequencing on genomic DNA. For absolute quantification, the approximately 29-cycle multiplex PCR included proprietary primers along with spike-in control sequences. Single-end 150-bp reads were used to sequence an 87-bp fragment spanning the CDR3 and the flanking V and J genes. Each lane of an Illumina MiSeq using version 3.0 chemistry carried seven multiplexed samples, with two replicates per sample. The study's own analysis went as follows. The vendor's proprietary pipeline handled the raw data processing, merging both replicates into a single result for each sample. A clonotype was defined as productive rearrangements that share the same V-gene family, CDR3 amino acid sequence and J-gene segment. To compute clonality, the normalized Shannon entropy (Pielou evenness) of TCRB abundances was subtracted from 1. T cell density was estimated as total templates divided by the number of input cells, with the number of input cells inferred from the DNA input amount. Recon was used with default parameters to estimate total repertoire diversity and clonality. A clonotype counted as tumor-enriched if its abundance in tumor exceeded 0.1% and was at least 32-fold higher than its abundance in normal breast. What TCRdb holds here is the immuneACCESS table cut down to in-frame rearrangements. Part of the clones is not present; checked against another copy, under half of the missing clones reflect an unresolved V gene, and the others are unexplained. V and J calls and clone size are those listed in that table; D and trimming were worked out from the DNA. In all, the sample holds some 10,000 clones, and 60% to 65% of those were seen once. In total, the top ten clones hold 10% to 15% of the sample.

V sheds 4 bases and J sheds 0 bases, leaving 10 bases between their ends. From the germline V gene, CDR1 is MRHNA and CDR2 is SNTAGT. The CDR3 contains 15 residues, cysteine and phenylalanine counted. Of all the DNA, just the CDR3 is kept, 45 bases in frame from base 1. On this clone: Its specific antigen is unknown. No base quality information exists; no much larger clone differs at one position.

The research as a whole found: Because the cohort was small, a breakdown by tumor subtype could not be done. Tumors showed about 2.5-fold higher T cell density and higher clonality than adjacent normal breast tissue. Chain pairing and functional markers such as CD4, CD8 and FOXP3 were missed by bulk genomic DNA sequencing of unsorted cells. Enriched TCRB sequences shared across patients were mostly commonly generated sequences, unlikely to play an important role in the tumor microenvironment. Repertoires from blood and normal breast were more alike than repertoires from blood and tumor, and in about 85% of the 16 patients, comparing each tissue with blood separated tumor from normal.

This sequence originates from a person in their 60s with breast cancer. Sequencing was carried out using breast tumor tissue. The rearrangement combines TRBV6-4 with TRBJ2-1; the D call is tentative, TRBD1 or TRBD2, as each matches 5 bases. The CDR3 has the sequence CASSVERGSYNEQFF. The DNA is TGTGCCAGCAGTGTGGAGAGGGGCTCCTACAATGAGCAGTTCTTC.